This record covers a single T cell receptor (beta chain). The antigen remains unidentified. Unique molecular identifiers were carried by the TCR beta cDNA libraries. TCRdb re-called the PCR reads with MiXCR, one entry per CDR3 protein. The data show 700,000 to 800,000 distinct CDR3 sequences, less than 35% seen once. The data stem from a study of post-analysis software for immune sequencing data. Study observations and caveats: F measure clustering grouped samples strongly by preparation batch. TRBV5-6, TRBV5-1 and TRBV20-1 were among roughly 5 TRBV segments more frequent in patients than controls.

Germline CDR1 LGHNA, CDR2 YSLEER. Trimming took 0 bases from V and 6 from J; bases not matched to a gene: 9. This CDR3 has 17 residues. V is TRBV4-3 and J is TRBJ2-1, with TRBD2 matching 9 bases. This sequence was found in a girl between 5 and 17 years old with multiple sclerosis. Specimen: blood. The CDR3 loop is CASSQDGSGRDFNEQFF. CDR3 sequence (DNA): TGCGCCAGCAGCCAAGATGGTAGCGGGAGAGACTTCAATGAGCAGTTCTTC.